The 20 T cell receptor beta chains presented below share a single source sample, sequenced in a study of T cells in Graves' hyperthyroidism and ophthalmopathy. The source material, RNA transcripts, was used to amplify TCR beta CDR3 regions. First-round RT-PCR with HTBI primers amplified the TCR CDR3 region. TCRdb ran MiXCR on the multiplex PCR reads and lists one entry per CDR3 protein. Of fewer than 900,000 distinct CDR3 sequences detected, roughly 17% appear once; the ten largest clones hold over 7.5%. Sequenced: blood. The receptors stem from a man aged 18 to 35 with Graves' hyperthyroidism.

V is TRBV2 and J is TRBJ1-5; TRBD1 aligns across 9 bases. The CDR3 runs to 16 residues. Per the germline V gene, CDR1 is SNHLY and CDR2 is FYNNEI. Losses at the gene ends were 7 bases for V and 2 bases for J; bases not matched to a gene: 9. Here the CDR3 reads CASKLQGAPGNQPQHF. The CDR3 DNA reads as TGTGCCAGCAAACTACAGGGGGCCCCTGGCAATCAGCCCCAGCATTTT.

In this sample, this clonotype turned up a few times. The chain is built from TRBV5-1 and TRBJ1-6; the D gene is possibly TRBD1 (5 bases). Germline V gene lookup returns CDR1 SGHRS and CDR2 YFSETQ. The CDR3 loop spans 14 amino acids. Trimming took 2 bases from V and 7 from J, leaving 10 bases between them. The CDR3 region is CASSFQGQNSPLHF. For the CDR3, the DNA is TGCGCCAGCAGCTTCCAGGGTCAAAATTCACCCCTCCACTTT.

Only a few counts were recorded for this clonotype. The rearrangement joins TRBV13 to TRBJ2-5; D is ambiguous. The germline V and J ends were trimmed by 5 bases and 12 bases, with 16 bases remaining between them. This CDR3 is 12 amino acids long. Germline values: CDR1 PRHDT, CDR2 FYEKMQ (reference sequence). Here the CDR3 reads CASSTLRQGKYF. The CDR3 region has the DNA TGTGCCAGCAGCACCCTACGACAAGGGAAGTACTTC.

The chain employs TRBV6-1 and TRBJ2-1; possibly TRBD2 for D (7 bases). Per the germline V gene, CDR1 is MNHNS and CDR2 is SASEGT. Deletions cut 8 bases from V and 0 bases from J, with 14 bases between. The CDR3 is made up of 15 amino acids. CDR3 protein: CASGPGGSSYNEQFF. The CDR3 nucleotides are TGTGCCAGCGGGCCGGGGGGCTCCTCCTACAATGAGCAGTTCTTC.

This clonotype was counted between two and nine times. Relative to the germline gene, one junction end is altered; a read error may explain this. The chain's CDR3 is CAIGERVLLDNNTEAFF. The CDR3 nucleotides are TGTGCCATCGGTGAGAGGGTGCTATTGGACAATAACACTGAAGCTTTCTTT. The chain uses TRBV10-3 and TRBJ1-1; D perhaps matches TRBD1 (5 bases). Per germline, CDR1 ENHRY and CDR2 SYGVKD. The CDR3 spans 17 residues.

The V call is TRBV12-3 or TRBV12-4, the J call TRBJ1-1; TRBD1 aligns across 8 bases. The V gene end was trimmed by 10 bases and the J gene end by 5 bases; junction bases not matched to a gene: 9. CDR3 length: 13 residues. For the CDR3, the DNA is TGTGCCACTGGACAGGGTTTGGGGACTGAAGCTTTCTTT. This gives the protein CATGQGLGTEAFF.

The sample holds many counts of this clonotype. V gene TRBV12-3 or TRBV12-4 combines with J gene TRBJ1-5; D perhaps matches TRBD1 (5 bases). V lost 5 bases, J lost 6 bases, and 14 bases lay in between. The CDR3 has 14 amino acids. CDR3 amino acids: CASSHTGGGQPQHF. Here the CDR3 DNA reads TGTGCCAGCAGTCACACCGGGGGAGGTCAGCCCCAGCATTTT.

The table lists this clonotype with many counts. The V call is TRBV28, the J call TRBJ2-5; 11 bases fit TRBD2. Unmatched junction bases numbered 23, after V lost 10 bases and J lost 4 bases. The CDR3 is 19 amino acids. CDR1 is MDHEN, CDR2 SYDVKM, per germline. CDR3 loop: CAIQEQSLILAGDGETQYF. The CDR3 coding sequence is TGTGCCATCCAAGAGCAATCCCTGATACTAGCGGGAGACGGAGAGACCCAGTACTTC. Full variable domain (remainder filled in from reference TRBV28 and TRBJ2-5): DVKVTQSSRYLVKRTGEKVFLECVQDMDHENMFWYRQDPGLGLRLIYFSYDVKMKEKGDIPEGYSVSREKKERFSLILESASTNQTSMYLCAIQEQSLILAGDGETQYFGPGTRLLVL.

This clonotype appeared many times. The rearrangement links TRBV20-1 to TRBJ2-1; 10 bases agree with TRBD2. CDR1 and CDR2 (germline): DFQATT, SNEGSKA (reference sequence). V shed 1 base and J 9 bases; nucleotides not matched to a gene: 3. This CDR3 region has 13 residues. The CDR3 is CSARASGGSEQFF. The CDR3 nucleotides are TGCAGTGCTAGAGCTAGCGGGGGCTCTGAGCAGTTCTTC.

CDR3 bases: TGTGCCTGGAGGGACAGGGGCTTAAGGACTAGCGCGATCTCCTACGAGCAGTACTTC. Amino acids: CAWRDRGLRTSAISYEQYF. The chain has TRBV30 and TRBJ2-7; D is possibly TRBD1 or TRBD2 (9 bases each). Trimming left V 3 bases short and J 0 bases short, with 27 bases between. Per the germline V gene, CDR1 is GTSNPN and CDR2 is SVGIG (reference sequence). This CDR3 comprises 19 residues.

This clonotype was found a few times. The genes are TRBV7-8 and TRBJ1-5, with TRBD1 matching 8 bases. The CDR3 covers 18 residues. Germline-derived CDR1 and CDR2 are SGHVS and FQNEAQ. V was pared by 0 bases and J by 6 bases, with 13 bases of the junction left unmatched. This CDR3 reads CASSLAGGGGQGGQPQHF. DNA of the CDR3: TGTGCCAGCAGCTTAGCAGGGGGGGGCGGACAGGGAGGTCAGCCCCAGCATTTT.

This clonotype was counted a few times. The genes are TRBV9 and TRBJ2-3; 7 bases agree with TRBD2. CDR1 and CDR2 (germline): SGDLS, YYNGEE. The CDR3 runs 16 residues. J was trimmed by 1 base and V by 5 bases; bases with no gene match: 10. The CDR3 DNA sequence: TGTGCCAGCAGGCGGGGGTTGGCTAGCCGCACAGATACGCAGTATTTT. Translation gives CASRRGLASRTDTQYF.

This clonotype was detected only a few times. The CDR3 sequence is CASSPHQGPGVGEKLFF. The CDR3 bases are TGTGCCAGCAGCCCCCACCAGGGCCCCGGGGTGGGTGAAAAACTGTTTTTT. The chain recombines TRBV3-1 with TRBJ1-4; a possible D gene is TRBD1 (5 bases). Germline CDR1 LGHDT, CDR2 YNNKEL (reference sequence). V lost 4 bases to trimming and J lost 7 bases, with 22 bases between them. This CDR3 is built from 17 residues.

This clonotype showed up many times. CDR3 bases: TGTGCCAGCAGTCCTTATCATACGAACACTGAAGCTTTCTTT. Translating it yields CASSPYHTNTEAFF. V gene TRBV6-1 combines with J gene TRBJ1-1; D remains unclear. Germline V gene data show CDR1 as MNHNS and CDR2 as SASEGT. Between the trimmed V and J ends, which lost 5 bases and 1 base, there was a span of 11 bases. The CDR3 length is 14 residues.

J is TRBJ1-4 and V is TRBV7-9; 8 bases match TRBD1. The CDR3 extends over 16 amino acids. CDR1 and CDR2 (germline): SEHNR, FQNEAQ (reference sequence). Germline trimming cut 2 bases from V and 10 bases from J; bases unmatched to any gene: 12. This CDR3 reads CASSLSGTGGEGKLFF. The CDR3 DNA follows: TGTGCCAGCAGCTTATCCGGGACAGGTGGCGAGGGAAAACTGTTTTTT.

CDR3 sequence (DNA): TGTGCCAGCAGCCAAAGGAACGGCTACGAGCAGTACTTC. Protein sequence: CASSQRNGYEQYF. This chain links TRBV3-1 with TRBJ2-7; D ambiguous. The V and J ends lost 2 bases and 3 bases respectively, with 8 bases between them. CDR1 LGHDT and CDR2 YNNKEL come from the germline V gene (reference sequence). This CDR3 region has 13 residues.

This clonotype has more than one count but fewer than ten. The chain uses TRBV18 and TRBJ1-2; D is ambiguous. With 3 bases removed from V and 0 bases from J, the gap between germline ends came to 11 bases. This CDR3 comprises 15 residues. CDR1 is KGHSH, CDR2 LQKENI, per germline. CDR3 loop: CASSPGPSPNYGYTF. The CDR3 DNA reads TGTGCCAGCTCACCGGGCCCCAGTCCTAACTATGGCTACACCTTC. Based on the CDR3 plus reference TRBV18 and TRBJ1-2, the full variable domain is NAGVMQNPRHLVRRRGQEARLRCSPMKGHSHVYWYRQLPEEGLKFMVYLQKENIIDESGMPKERFSAEFPKEGPSILRIQQVVRGDSAAYFCASSPGPSPNYGYTFGSGTRLTVV.

The J gene is TRBJ1-2, the V gene TRBV6-1; D gene ambiguous. V was shortened by 4 bases and J by 4 bases, with 13 bases between the two germline ends. The CDR3 has 14 residues. Germline CDR1 is MNHNS and CDR2 is SASEGT. The CDR3 nucleotides read TGTGCCAGCAGTGGATACACTAGGCTCTATGGCTACACCTTC. Encoded protein: CASSGYTRLYGYTF.

This clonotype was found many times. The genes are TRBV28 and TRBJ2-7; tentatively, D is TRBD1 (5 bases). V lost 4 bases, J lost 0 bases, and 10 bases lay in between. There are 14 residues in the CDR3. Germline loops: CDR1 MDHEN, CDR2 SYDVKM. The CDR3 loop reads CASSWGRSSYEQYF. Here the CDR3 DNA reads TGTGCCAGCAGTTGGGGCAGGAGCTCCTACGAGCAGTACTTC.

This clonotype was detected a few times. V usage is TRBV29-1 and J usage is TRBJ1-2; 9 nucleotides match TRBD1. The CDR3 runs to 12 residues. Trimming removed 7 bases from V and 7 bases from J; junction bases left unmatched: 7. Per the germline V gene, CDR1 is SQVTM and CDR2 is ANQGSEA. The CDR3 is CSAGTGRAGYTF. CDR3 in DNA: TGCAGCGCGGGGACAGGGAGGGCTGGCTACACCTTC.